This T cell receptor (beta chain) was documented in a study of brain T cells in children with intractable seizures. Concerning this clone itself: Its target is unknown.

The sequenced cases were selected for having the highest brain T cell transcript signatures. The CDR3 consists of 15 residues. With V trimmed by 4 bases and J by 2 bases, 5 bases remained unmatched. Germline V CDR1 and CDR2: SGHTS, YDEGEE. Study results and limitations: Patients' HCMV serostatus was unknown; virus specificity rests on CDR3 similarity alone.

Using immunoSEQ multiplex PCR, the repertoire was profiled, and TCRdb retains in-frame clones only, with some absent. The table has some 62,000 clones, roughly 95% seen once. Source: peripheral blood, taken at surgery. This TCR was recovered from a boy in the first two years of life with focal cortical dysplasia and intractable seizures. This chain joins TRBV5-8 and TRBJ1-1; 10 bases line up with TRBD1. CDR3 residues: CASSATGGVNTEAFF. The CDR3 DNA reads TGTGCCAGCAGCGCGACAGGGGGCGTCAACACTGAAGCTTTCTTT.